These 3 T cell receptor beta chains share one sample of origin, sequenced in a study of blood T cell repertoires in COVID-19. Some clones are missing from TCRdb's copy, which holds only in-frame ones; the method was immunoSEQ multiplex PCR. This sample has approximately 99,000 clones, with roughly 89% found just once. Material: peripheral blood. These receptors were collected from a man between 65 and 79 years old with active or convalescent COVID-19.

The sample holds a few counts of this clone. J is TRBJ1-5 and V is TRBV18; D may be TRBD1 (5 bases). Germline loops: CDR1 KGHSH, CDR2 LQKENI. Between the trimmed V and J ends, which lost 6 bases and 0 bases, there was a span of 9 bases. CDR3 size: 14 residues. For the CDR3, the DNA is TGTGCCAGCTCGGAGGGGATTAGCAATCAGCCCCAGCATTTT. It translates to CASSEGISNQPQHF.

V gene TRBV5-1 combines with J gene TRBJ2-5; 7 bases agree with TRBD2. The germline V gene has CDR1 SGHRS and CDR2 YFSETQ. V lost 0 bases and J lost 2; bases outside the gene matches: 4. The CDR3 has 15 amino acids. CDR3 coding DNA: TGCGCCAGCAGCTTGGGAGCGGGGCAACAAGAGACCCAGTACTTC. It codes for CASSLGAGQQETQYF.

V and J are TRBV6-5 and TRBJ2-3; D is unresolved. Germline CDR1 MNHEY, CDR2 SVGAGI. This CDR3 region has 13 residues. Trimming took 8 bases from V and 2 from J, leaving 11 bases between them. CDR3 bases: TGTGCCAGCGAGAGGCAGCTCACAGATACGCAGTATTTT. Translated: CASERQLTDTQYF.